Reported below is one TCR beta chain. Its specificity is unknown. This entry comes from a study of cytomegalovirus exposure and HLA in healthy donors. Study-wide results and limits: A later analysis, which compared TCR beta chains of equal frequency, found the HLA-associated ones more clonally expanded. Researchers reported from a later analysis that most CMV-associated TCR beta chains appeared HLA-restricted. Being productive about 87% or about 30% of the time was typical of most TCR beta V segments in an earlier analysis.

PCR used 60 Vbeta primers and 13 Jbeta primers. Some clones are missing from TCRdb's copy, which holds only in-frame ones; the method was immunoSEQ multiplex PCR. The sample holds about 160,000 clones, around 63% seen once. The receptor comes from a woman aged 18-29 years in good health and CMV-seropositive. Sequenced: PBMCs.

This chain's CDR3 is CASSHGHTETQYF. DNA for the CDR3: TGTGCCAGCAGCCACGGACATACAGAGACCCAGTACTTC. The V call is TRBV7-9, the J call TRBJ2-5, with D perhaps matching TRBD1 (5 bases). In germline, CDR1 is SEHNR, CDR2 FQNEAQ (reference sequence). The V end lost 5 bases, the J end lost 4 bases, and 11 bases lay between the germline ends. The CDR3 runs to 13 residues. The whole variable domain, filled in from reference TRBV7-9 and TRBJ2-5, reads DTGVSQNPRHKITKRGQNVTFRCDPISEHNRLYWYRQTLGQGPEFLTYFQNEAQLEKSRLLSDRFSAERPKGSFSTLEIQRTEQGDSAMYLCASSHGHTETQYFGPGTRLLVL.